These 8 T cell receptor beta chains were all obtained from the same sample, sequenced in a study of blood T cell repertoires in COVID-19. Produced via immunoSEQ multiplex PCR; TCRdb's table is partial and in-frame only. Here the sample spans 370,000 or so clones, about 90% being singletons. Material for sequencing was PBMCs or T cells enriched from blood (not recorded which). The receptors shown here come from a man aged 25 to 40 who had recovered from COVID-19.

The count of this clone is one. The J gene is TRBJ1-2, the V gene TRBV6-5; perhaps TRBD1 as D (5 bases). The CDR3 is made up of 13 amino acids. Trimming stripped 4 bases from V and 5 bases from J, with 11 bases between. Germline CDR1 is MNHEY and CDR2 is SVGAGI. The CDR3 here is CASSSRGFYGYTF. In DNA, the CDR3 is TGTGCCAGCAGTTCAAGGGGATTTTATGGCTACACCTTC.

The rearrangement uses TRBV5-1 and TRBJ1-2; the match to TRBD1 covers 8 bases. Germline V gene lookup returns CDR1 SGHRS and CDR2 YFSETQ. The CDR3 runs to 17 residues. The V segment lost 0 bases and the J segment 4 bases; nucleotides outside the gene matches: 11. CDR3 sequence reads: CASSLGFQGAVGYGYTF. The DNA of the CDR3 is TGCGCCAGCAGCTTGGGCTTCCAGGGGGCAGTCGGCTATGGCTACACCTTC.

This sequence joins TRBV6-6 and TRBJ2-1; 12 nucleotides align to TRBD2. Germline loops: CDR1 MNHNY, CDR2 SVGAGI (reference sequence). V was clipped by 7 bases and J by 5 bases; unmatched bases: 9. This CDR3 has 16 amino acids. The CDR3 coding sequence is TGTGCCAGCAAAACACTAGCGGGGGGTCGCAACAATGAGCAGTTCTTC. This sequence encodes CASKTLAGGRNNEQFF.

V is TRBV29-1 and J is TRBJ1-1, with D unresolved. The CDR3 is made up of 11 amino acids. In germline, CDR1 is SQVTM, CDR2 ANQGSEA. Trimming stripped 6 bases from V and 7 bases from J, with 12 bases between. This chain's CDR3 is CSVAFTGEAFF. The CDR3 DNA reads as TGCAGCGTCGCCTTCACCGGTGAAGCTTTCTTT.

The chain links TRBV30 to TRBJ2-1; D is unclear. CDR3 length: 11 amino acids. Germline CDR1 is GTSNPN and CDR2 is SVGIG (reference sequence). Between the trimmed V and J ends, which lost 0 bases and 9 bases, there was a span of 6 bases. This CDR3 reads CAWSVKSEQFF. CDR3 coding DNA: TGTGCCTGGAGTGTCAAGAGTGAGCAGTTCTTC.

This clone was seen only once. The J gene is TRBJ1-6, the V gene TRBV27, with TRBD1 identical over 11 bases. Germline loops: CDR1 MNHEY, CDR2 SMNVEV (reference sequence). The CDR3 length is 17 residues. V was pared by 5 bases and J by 9 bases, with 12 bases of the junction left unmatched. CDR3 amino acids: CASSPPIWGTGGSPLHF. As DNA, the CDR3 is TGTGCCAGCAGTCCCCCGATTTGGGGGACAGGGGGTTCACCCCTCCACTTT.

J is TRBJ2-7 and V is TRBV7-2; 10 bases line up with TRBD1. Germline V gives CDR1 SGHTA, CDR2 FQGNSA. The CDR3 is 15 residues long. V shed 4 bases and J 6 bases; nucleotides not matched to a gene: 9. CDR3 bases: TGTGCCAGCAGCTCCACCGGGACAGGGGTACGCGAGCAGTACTTC. Residues: CASSSTGTGVREQYF.

The chain employs TRBV7-2 and TRBJ2-2; 8 nucleotides align to TRBD2. CDR1 and CDR2 from the germline V gene are SGHTA and FQGNSA. The CDR3 contains 15 residues. Trimming removed 5 bases from V and 4 bases from J; junction bases left unmatched: 6. CDR3 sequence: CASSERGRFTGELFF. The DNA of the CDR3 is TGTGCCAGCAGCGAGCGGGGGAGGTTCACCGGGGAGCTGTTTTTT.